The T cell receptor (beta chain) under discussion was sequenced for a study of regulatory T cells in long-lasting Graves disease. Across the study: The antithyroid drugs taken by newly diagnosed Graves' patients had been used for under 3 months.

Regarding time point: newly diagnosed GD, antithyroid drugs for less than 3 months. Construction of the TCR library relied on RNA isolated from PBMCs. TCR beta libraries were built with iRepertoire HTBI primers and Arm-PCR of CDR3 regions. TCRdb called the multiplex PCR reads again in MiXCR, with one record for every CDR3 protein. The sample lists 500,000 or so distinct CDR3 sequences; more than 15% were seen once. Unmatched junction bases numbered 7, after V lost 5 bases and J lost 5 bases. The CDR3 is 14 amino acids. Germline CDR1 SGHAT, CDR2 FQNNGV. This clonotype was picked up many times. These data were also filed under a second study, of T cells in Graves' hyperthyroidism and ophthalmopathy.

The receptor's source is a woman between 40 and 65 years old with Graves disease. The chain recombines TRBV11-2 with TRBJ1-1; TRBD1 agrees at 8 bases. The specimen comprised peripheral blood mononuclear cells (PBMCs), sampled at new diagnosis, from a patient treated with antithyroid drugs. In nucleotides, the CDR3 is TGTGCCAGCAGCGAATTACAGGGGGGAACTGAAGCTTTCTTT. Translation: CASSELQGGTEAFF.